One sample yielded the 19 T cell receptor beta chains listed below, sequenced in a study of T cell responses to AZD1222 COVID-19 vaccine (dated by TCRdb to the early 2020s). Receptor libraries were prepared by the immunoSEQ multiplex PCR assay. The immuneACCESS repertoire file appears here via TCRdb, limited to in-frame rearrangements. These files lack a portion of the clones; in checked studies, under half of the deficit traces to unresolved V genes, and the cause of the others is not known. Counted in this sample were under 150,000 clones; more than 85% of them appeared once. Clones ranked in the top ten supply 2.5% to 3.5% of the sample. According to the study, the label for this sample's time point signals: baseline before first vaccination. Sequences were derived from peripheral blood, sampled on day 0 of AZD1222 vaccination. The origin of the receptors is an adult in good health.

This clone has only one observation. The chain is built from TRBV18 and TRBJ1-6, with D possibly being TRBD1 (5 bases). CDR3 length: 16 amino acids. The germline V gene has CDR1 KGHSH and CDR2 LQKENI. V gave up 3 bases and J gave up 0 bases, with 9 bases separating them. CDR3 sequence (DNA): TGTGCCAGCTCACCGCTCGACAGCTCCTATAATTCACCCCTCCACTTT. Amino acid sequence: CASSPLDSSYNSPLHF.

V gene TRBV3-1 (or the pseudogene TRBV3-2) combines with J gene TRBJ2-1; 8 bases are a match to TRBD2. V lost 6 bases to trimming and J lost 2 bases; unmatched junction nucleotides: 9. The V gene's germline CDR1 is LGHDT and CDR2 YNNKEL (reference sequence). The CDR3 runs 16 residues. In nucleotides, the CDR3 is TGTGCCAGCAGTCCGCGGCGAGCGGGGGCCTACAATGAGCAGTTCTTC. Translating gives CASSPRRAGAYNEQFF.

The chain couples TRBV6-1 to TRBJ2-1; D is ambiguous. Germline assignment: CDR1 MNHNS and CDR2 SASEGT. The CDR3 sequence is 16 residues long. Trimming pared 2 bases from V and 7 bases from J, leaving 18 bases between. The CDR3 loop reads CASSENPYEMKNEQFF. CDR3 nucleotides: TGTGCCAGCAGTGAAAATCCCTACGAAATGAAGAATGAGCAGTTCTTC.

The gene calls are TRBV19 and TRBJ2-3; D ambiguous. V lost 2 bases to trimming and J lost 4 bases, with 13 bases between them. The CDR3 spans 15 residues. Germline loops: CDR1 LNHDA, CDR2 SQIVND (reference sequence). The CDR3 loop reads CASSIYRRGPDTQYF. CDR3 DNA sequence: TGTGCCAGTAGTATATACCGGAGAGGCCCAGATACGCAGTATTTT.

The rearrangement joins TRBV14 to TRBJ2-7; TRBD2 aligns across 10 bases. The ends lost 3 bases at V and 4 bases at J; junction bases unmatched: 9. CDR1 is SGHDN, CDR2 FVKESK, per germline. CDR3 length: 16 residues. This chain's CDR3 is CASSHPRASGRYEQYF. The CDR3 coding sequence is TGTGCCAGCAGCCACCCTAGAGCTAGCGGGAGATACGAGCAGTACTTC.

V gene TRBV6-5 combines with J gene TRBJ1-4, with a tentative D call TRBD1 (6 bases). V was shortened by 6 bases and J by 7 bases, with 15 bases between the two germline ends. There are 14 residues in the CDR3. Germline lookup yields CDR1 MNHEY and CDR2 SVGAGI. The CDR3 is CASSHSRGVEKLFF. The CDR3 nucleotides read TGTGCCAGCAGCCACTCCAGGGGAGTTGAAAAACTGTTTTTT.

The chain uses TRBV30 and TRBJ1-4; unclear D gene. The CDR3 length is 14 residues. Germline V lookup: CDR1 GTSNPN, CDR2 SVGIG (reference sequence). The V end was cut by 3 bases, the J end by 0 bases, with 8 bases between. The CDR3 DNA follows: TGTGCCTGGAGCCACTCTGCAACTAATGAAAAACTGTTTTTT. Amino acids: CAWSHSATNEKLFF.

The CDR3 loop is CASSNRDRGNYGYTF. As DNA, the CDR3 is TGTGCCAGTAGTAACCGGGACAGGGGTAACTATGGCTACACCTTC. The chain recombines TRBV19 with TRBJ1-2, with 10 bases that match TRBD1. Germline trimming cut 4 bases from V and 1 base from J; bases unmatched to any gene: 3. Per germline, CDR1 LNHDA and CDR2 SQIVND (reference sequence). This CDR3 comprises 15 residues.

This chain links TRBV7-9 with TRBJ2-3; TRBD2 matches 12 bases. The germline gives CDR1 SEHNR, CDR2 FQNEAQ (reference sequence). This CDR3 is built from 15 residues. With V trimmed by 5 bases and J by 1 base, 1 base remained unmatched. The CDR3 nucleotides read TGTGCCAGCAGCCGGACTAGCGGGGGCACAGATACGCAGTATTTT. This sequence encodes CASSRTSGGTDTQYF. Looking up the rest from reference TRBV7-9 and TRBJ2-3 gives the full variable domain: DTGVSQNPRHKITKRGQNVTFRCDPISEHNRLYWYRQTLGQGPEFLTYFQNEAQLEKSRLLSDRFSAERPKGSFSTLEIQRTEQGDSAMYLCASSRTSGGTDTQYFGPGTRLTVL.

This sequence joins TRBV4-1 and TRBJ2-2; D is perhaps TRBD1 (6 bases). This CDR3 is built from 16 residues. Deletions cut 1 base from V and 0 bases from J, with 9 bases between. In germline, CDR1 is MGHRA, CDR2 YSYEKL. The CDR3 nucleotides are TGCGCCAGCAGCCAAGCGGGACACCCGAACACCGGGGAGCTGTTTTTT. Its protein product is CASSQAGHPNTGELFF.

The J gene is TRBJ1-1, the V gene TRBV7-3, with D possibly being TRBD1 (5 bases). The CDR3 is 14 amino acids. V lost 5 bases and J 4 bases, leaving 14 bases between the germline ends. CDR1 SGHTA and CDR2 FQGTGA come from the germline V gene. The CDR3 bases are TGTGCCAGCAGCCTACAGGCTCGGGGCACTGAAGCTTTCTTT. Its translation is CASSLQARGTEAFF.

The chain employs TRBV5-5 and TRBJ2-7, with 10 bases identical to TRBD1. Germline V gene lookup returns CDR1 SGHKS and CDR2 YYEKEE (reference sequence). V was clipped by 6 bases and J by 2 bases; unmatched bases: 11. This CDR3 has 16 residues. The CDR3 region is CASTMSIGTGAYEQYF. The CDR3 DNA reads TGTGCCAGCACCATGTCGATAGGGACAGGGGCCTACGAGCAGTACTTC.

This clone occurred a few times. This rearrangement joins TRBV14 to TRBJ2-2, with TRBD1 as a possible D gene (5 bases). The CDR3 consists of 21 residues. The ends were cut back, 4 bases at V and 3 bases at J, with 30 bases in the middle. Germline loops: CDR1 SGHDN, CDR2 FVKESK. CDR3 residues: CASSPQEYRTSSGFDTGELFF. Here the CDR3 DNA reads TGTGCCAGCAGCCCCCAAGAGTATAGGACAAGCAGTGGATTCGACACCGGGGAGCTGTTTTTT.

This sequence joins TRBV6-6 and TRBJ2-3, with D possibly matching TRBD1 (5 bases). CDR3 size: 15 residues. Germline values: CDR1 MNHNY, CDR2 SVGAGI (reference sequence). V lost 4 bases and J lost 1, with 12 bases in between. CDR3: CASSFEVQGTDTQYF. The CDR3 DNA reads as TGTGCCAGCAGTTTCGAGGTACAGGGCACAGATACGCAGTATTTT.

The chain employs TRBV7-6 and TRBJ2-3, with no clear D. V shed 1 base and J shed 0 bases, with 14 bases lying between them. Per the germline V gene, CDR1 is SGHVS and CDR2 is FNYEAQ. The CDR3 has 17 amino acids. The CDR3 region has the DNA TGTGCCAGCAGCTTAGTCGTGTCGGGTGCAAGCACAGATACGCAGTATTTT. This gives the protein CASSLVVSGASTDTQYF.

CDR3 in DNA: TGTGCAAGTCGCTTAGAGGGTGGGCAGTTCTTC. It specifies CASRLEGGQFF. The V gene is TRBV12-2, the J gene TRBJ2-1. TRBV12-2 is a pseudogene segment. The CDR3 has 11 amino acids.

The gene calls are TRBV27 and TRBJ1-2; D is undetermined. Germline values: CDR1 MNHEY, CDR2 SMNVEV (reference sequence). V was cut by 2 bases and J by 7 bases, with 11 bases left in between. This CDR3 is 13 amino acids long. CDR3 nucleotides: TGTGCCAGCAGTTTAGGTACGGGCGGTGGCTACACCTTC. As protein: CASSLGTGGGYTF.

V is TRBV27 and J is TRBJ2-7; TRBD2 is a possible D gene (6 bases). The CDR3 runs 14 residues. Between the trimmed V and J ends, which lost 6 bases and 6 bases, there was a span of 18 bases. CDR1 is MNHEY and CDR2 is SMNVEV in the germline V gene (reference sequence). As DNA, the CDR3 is TGTGCCAGCAGGCCGACCGGCGGAGGGCTCGAGCAGTACTTC. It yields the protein CASRPTGGGLEQYF.

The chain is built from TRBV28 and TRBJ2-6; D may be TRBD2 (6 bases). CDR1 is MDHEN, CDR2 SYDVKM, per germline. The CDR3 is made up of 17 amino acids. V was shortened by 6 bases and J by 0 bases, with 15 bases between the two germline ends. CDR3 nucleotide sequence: TGTGCCAGCAGCCAACTAGCTCGACCCTCTGGGGCCAACGTCCTGACTTTC. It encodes CASSQLARPSGANVLTF.